The clone carrying this T cell receptor beta chain was counted ten times or more. TCRdb re-analysed the 5' RACE reads in MiXCR, keeping a single row per CDR3 protein. This sample yields approximately 58,000 distinct CDR3 sequences, of which approximately 9.2% are seen a single time; 1.9% belongs to the top ten. As to time point: longitudinal time-point 3. Deletions cut 0 bases from V and 2 bases from J, with 11 bases between. The CDR3 spans 15 residues. Germline loops: CDR1 MNHEY, CDR2 SVGAGI. This record belongs to a study of neurological immune-mediated disorders. This TCR came from a woman aged 35 to 49 in good health. The sequencing input was PBMCs. The V call is TRBV6-5, the J call TRBJ2-7; perhaps TRBD1 as D (5 bases). In DNA, the CDR3 is TGTGCCAGCAGTTACTCCACAGGACCGACCTACGAGCAGTACTTC. It yields the protein CASSYSTGPTYEQYF.